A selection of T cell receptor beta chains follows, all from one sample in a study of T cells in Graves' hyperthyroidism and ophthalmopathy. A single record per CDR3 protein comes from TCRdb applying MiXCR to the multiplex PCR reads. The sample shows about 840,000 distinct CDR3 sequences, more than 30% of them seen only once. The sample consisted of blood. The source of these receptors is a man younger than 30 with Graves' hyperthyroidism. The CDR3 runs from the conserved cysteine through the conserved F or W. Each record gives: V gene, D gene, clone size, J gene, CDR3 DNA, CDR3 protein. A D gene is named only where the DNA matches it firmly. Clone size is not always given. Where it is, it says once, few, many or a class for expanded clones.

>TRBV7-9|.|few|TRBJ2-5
TGTGCCAGCATCGGGTGGTACCAAGAGACCCAGTACTTC
CASIGWYQETQYF
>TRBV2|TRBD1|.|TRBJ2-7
TGTGCCAGCAGCGTACAGGGGGAGCAGTACTTC
CASSVQGEQYF
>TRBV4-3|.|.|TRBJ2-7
TGCGCCAGCAGCCAAGATGCAGGGGGGCCCTACGAGCAGTACTTC
CASSQDAGGPYEQYF
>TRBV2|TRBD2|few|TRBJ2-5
TGTGCCAGCAGTGTCGGCCAATGGACTAGAGCGGGTGGGGAGACCCAGTACTTC
CASSVGQWTRAGGETQYF
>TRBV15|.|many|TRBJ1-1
TGTGCCACCAGCAGAGAAGGCACTGAAGCTTTCTTT
CATSREGTEAFF
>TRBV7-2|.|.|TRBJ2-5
TGTGCCAGCAGTGGGGTAGGGACCCAGTACTTC
CASSGVGTQYF
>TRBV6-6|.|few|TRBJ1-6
TGTGCCAGCAGTTACTCTCTGGACCTTACAAATTCACCCCTCCACTTT
CASSYSLDLTNSPLHF
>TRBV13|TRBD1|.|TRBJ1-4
TGCGCCAGCAGCGTTGGACAGGGACATAATGAAAAACTGTTTTTT
CASSVGQGHNEKLFF
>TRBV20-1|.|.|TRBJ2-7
TGCAGTGCTAGGGGAACTAAGGGATCAACCTACGAGCAGTACTTC
CSARGTKGSTYEQYF
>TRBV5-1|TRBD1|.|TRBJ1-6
TGCGCCAGCAGCTCCGGACAGGCGGCCGATTCCTATAATTCACCCCTCCACTTT
CASSSGQAADSYNSPLHF
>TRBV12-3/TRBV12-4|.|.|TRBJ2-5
TGTGCCAGCAGTTACCCGGCAGGGGAGTACCAAGAGACCCAGTACTTC
CASSYPAGEYQETQYF
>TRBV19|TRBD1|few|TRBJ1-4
TGTGCCAGTAGTATACACGGGACAGGCAACAATGAAAAACTGTTTTTT
CASSIHGTGNNEKLFF
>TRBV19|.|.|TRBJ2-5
TGTGCCAGTAGTATCCACGCTGGAACCCTAGAAGAGACCCAGTACTTC
CASSIHAGTLEETQYF
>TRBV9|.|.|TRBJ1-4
TGTGCCAGCAGCGGACGGGACCTAACTAATGAAAAACTGTTTTTT
CASSGRDLTNEKLFF
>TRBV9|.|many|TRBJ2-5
TGTGCCAGCAGTCAACTGGGGGAGACCCAGTACTTC
CASSQLGETQYF
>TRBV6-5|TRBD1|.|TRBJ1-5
TGTGCCAGCACCTCGGGACAGCATAGCAATCAGCCCCAGCATTTT
CASTSGQHSNQPQHF
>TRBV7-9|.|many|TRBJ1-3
TGTGCCAGCAGCCCTCCCCGGACTGGAAACACCATATATTTT
CASSPPRTGNTIYF
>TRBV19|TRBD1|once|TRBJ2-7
TGTGCCAGTAGATCACTCACCGGGACAGGGCCCTACGAGCAGTACTTC
CASRSLTGTGPYEQYF
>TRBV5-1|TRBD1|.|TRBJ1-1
TGCGCCAGCAGCTCGGGACAGGCCTCTACTGAAGCTTTCTTT
CASSSGQASTEAFF
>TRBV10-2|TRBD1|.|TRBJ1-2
TGCGCCAGCAAGCCCCCGGACAGGGTCGGGGGCTACACCTTC
CASKPPDRVGGYTF
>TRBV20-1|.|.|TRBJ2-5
TGCAGTGCTAGAGCGGGGGGCAGGCAAGAGACCCAGTACTTC
CSARAGGRQETQYF
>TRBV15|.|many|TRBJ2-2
TGTGCCACCAGCAGAGATCGTACGGGGGTTGGCACCGGGGAGCTGTTTTTT
CATSRDRTGVGTGELFF
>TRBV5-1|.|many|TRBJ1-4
TGCGCCAGCAGCTTGGAGGCAGCCCATAATGAAAAACTGTTTTTT
CASSLEAAHNEKLFF
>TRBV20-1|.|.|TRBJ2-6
TGCAGTGCCATTTACAGGCTCTCTGGGGCCAACGTCCTGACTTTC
CSAIYRLSGANVLTF
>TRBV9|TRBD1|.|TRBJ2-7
TGTGCCAGCAGCGACGGACAGGCGCGCCACTTC
CASSDGQARHF
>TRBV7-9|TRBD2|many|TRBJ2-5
TGTGCCAGCAGCCCACCCATGGGGAGGGTCCAGTACTTC
CASSPPMGRVQYF
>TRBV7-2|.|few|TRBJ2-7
TGTGCCAGCAGCTCGATACAGGGAGGCTCCTACGAGCAGTACTTC
CASSSIQGGSYEQYF
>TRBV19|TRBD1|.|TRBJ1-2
TGTGCCAGTAGAAGTCACGGGACAGCAAACTATGGCTCCACCTTC
CASRSHGTANYGSTF
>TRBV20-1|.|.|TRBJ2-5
TGCAGTGCTGAAACTCCGAGACAGGTTCAAAAGACCCAGTACTTC
CSAETPRQVQKTQYF
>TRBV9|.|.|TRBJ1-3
TGTGCCAGCAGCGTAGGGTATTGGGTCAATCACTCTGGAAACACCATATATTTT
CASSVGYWVNHSGNTIYF
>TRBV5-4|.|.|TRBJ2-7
TGTGCCAGCAGCTCAGTTGGGGGGTACGACGAGCAGTACTTC
CASSSVGGYDEQYF
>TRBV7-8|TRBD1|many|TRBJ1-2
TGTGCCAGCAGCTTAGTCCTCCGGGACAGCTATGGCTACACCTTC
CASSLVLRDSYGYTF
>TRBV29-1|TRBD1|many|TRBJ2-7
TGCAGCGTTGTCCCTTGGGACAGGGGGGGATACGAGCAGTACTTC
CSVVPWDRGGYEQYF
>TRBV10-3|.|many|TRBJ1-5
TGTGCCATCACTCCGGACAGAGGCCAGCCCCAGCATTTT
CAITPDRGQPQHF
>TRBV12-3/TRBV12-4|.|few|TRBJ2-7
TGTGCCAGCAGTTACGTAGCGTCGAGCTCCTACGAGCAGTACTTC
CASSYVASSSYEQYF
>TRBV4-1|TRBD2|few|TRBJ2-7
TGCGCCAGCAGCCGGAGGGGTAGCGGGTCTACCGAGCAGTACTTC
CASSRRGSGSTEQYF
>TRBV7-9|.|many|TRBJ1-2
TGTGCCAGCAGCTTAACAGCGACTCTCTATGGCTACACCTTC
CASSLTATLYGYTF
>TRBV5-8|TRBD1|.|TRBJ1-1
TGTGCCAGCAGCGCCGGGACAGGGTTGACTGAAGCTTTCTTT
CASSAGTGLTEAFF
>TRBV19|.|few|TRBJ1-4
TGTGCCAGTAGATGGGGGGGGAGCGATTATGAAAAACTGTTTTTT
CASRWGGSDYEKLFF
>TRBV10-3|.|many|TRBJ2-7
TGTGCCATAGCCGAGAGGGGGGCCTACGAGCAGTACTTC
CAIAERGAYEQYF
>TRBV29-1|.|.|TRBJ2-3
TGCAGCGTTGAACTTAATACAGATACGCAGTATTTT
CSVELNTDTQYF
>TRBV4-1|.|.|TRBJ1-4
TGCGCCAGCAGCCTAAGACCGGAGGGAGAAAAACTGTTTTTT
CASSLRPEGEKLFF
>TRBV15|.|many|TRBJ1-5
TGTGCCACCAGCAGCAATGGGGGAGGAGGTCAGCCCCAGCATTTT
CATSSNGGGGQPQHF
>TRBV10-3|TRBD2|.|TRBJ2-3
TGTGCCACGGCGGCTAGCGGGGAGGATACGCAGTATTTT
CATAASGEDTQYF
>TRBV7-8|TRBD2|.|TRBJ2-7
TGTGCCAGCAGCTTAGGGATCAAGCGGGGGTCCTACGAGCAGTACTTC
CASSLGIKRGSYEQYF
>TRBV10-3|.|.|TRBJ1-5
TGTGCCATTTCCTCGGGGGCTCAGCCCCAGCATTTT
CAISSGAQPQHF
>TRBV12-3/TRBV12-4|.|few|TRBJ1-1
TGTGCCAGCAGCGCCCACCGGCCACAGGGGAACACTGAAGCTTTCTTT
CASSAHRPQGNTEAFF
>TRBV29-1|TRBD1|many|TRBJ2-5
TGCAGCGTTGAGGAAGGACAGGGGAGCGAGACCCAGTACTTC
CSVEEGQGSETQYF
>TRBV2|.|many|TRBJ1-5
TGTGCCAGCAGTGAAGCAGAAGTGTGGCGAAATCAGCCCCAGCATTTT
CASSEAEVWRNQPQHF
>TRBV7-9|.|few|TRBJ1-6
TGTGCCAGCAGCCCCAACCAGGACCCGACGCTAAATTCACCCCTCCACTTT
CASSPNQDPTLNSPLHF
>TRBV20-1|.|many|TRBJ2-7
TGCAGTGTCCAGTCGGGCAGCACCTACGAGCAGTACTTC
CSVQSGSTYEQYF
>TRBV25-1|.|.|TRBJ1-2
TGTGCCAGCTCACCCCGCAACCCAGCCCTCAACTATGGCTACACCTTC
CASSPRNPALNYGYTF
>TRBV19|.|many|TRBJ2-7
TGTGCCAGTAGTACCCACGGGACGGCCGCCTACGAGCAGTACTTC
CASSTHGTAAYEQYF